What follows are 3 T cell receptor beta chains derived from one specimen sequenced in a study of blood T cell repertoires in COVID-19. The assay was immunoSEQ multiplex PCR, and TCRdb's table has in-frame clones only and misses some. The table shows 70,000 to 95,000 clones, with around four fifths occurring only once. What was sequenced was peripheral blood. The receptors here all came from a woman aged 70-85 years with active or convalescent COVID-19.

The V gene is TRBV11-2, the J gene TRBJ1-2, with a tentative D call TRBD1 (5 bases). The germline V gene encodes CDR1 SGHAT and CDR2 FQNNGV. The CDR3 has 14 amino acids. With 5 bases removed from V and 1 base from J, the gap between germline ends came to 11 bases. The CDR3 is CASSPAGDNYGYTF. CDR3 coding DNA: TGTGCCAGCAGCCCCGCGGGGGATAACTATGGCTACACCTTC. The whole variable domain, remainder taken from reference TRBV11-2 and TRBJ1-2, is EAGVAQSPRYKIIEKRQSVAFWCNPISGHATLYWYQQILGQGPKLLIQFQNNGVVDDSQLPKDRFSAERLKGVDSTLKIQPAKLEDSAVYLCASSPAGDNYGYTFGSGTRLTVV.

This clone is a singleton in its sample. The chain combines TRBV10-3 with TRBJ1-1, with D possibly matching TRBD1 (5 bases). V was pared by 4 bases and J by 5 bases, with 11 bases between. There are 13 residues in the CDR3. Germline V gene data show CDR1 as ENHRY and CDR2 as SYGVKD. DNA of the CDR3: TGTGCCATCAGTGGACAGATATATACTGAAGCTTTCTTT. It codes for CAISGQIYTEAFF.

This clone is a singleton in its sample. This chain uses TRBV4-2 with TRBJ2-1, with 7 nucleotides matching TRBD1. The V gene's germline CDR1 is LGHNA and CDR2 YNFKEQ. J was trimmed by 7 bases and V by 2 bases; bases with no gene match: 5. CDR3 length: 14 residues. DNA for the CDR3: TGTGCCAGCAGCCAATTAGACAGGGCAAATGAGCAGTTCTTC. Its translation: CASSQLDRANEQFF.